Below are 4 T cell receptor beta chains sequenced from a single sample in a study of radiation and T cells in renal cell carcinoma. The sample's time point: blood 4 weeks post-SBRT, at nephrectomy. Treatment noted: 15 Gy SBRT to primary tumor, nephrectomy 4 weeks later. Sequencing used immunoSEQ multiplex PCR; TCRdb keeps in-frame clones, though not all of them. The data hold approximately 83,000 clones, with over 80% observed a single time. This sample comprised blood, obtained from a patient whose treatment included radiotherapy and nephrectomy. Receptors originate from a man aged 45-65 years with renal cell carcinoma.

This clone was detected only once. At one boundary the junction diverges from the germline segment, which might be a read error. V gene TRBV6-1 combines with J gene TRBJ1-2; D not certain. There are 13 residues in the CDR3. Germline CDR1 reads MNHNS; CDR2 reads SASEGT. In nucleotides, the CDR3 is TGTGCCAGCAGGGAAGGGCAGGTGGGGTTGGACACCTTC. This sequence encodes CASREGQVGLDTF.

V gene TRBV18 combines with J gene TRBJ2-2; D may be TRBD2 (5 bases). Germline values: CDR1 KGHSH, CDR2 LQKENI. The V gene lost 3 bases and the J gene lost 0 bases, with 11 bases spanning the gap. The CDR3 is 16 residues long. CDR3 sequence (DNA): TGTGCCAGCTCACCCCCTAGCCTCTCGAACACCGGGGAGCTGTTTTTT. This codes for CASSPPSLSNTGELFF. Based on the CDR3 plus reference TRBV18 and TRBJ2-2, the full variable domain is NAGVMQNPRHLVRRRGQEARLRCSPMKGHSHVYWYRQLPEEGLKFMVYLQKENIIDESGMPKERFSAEFPKEGPSILRIQQVVRGDSAAYFCASSPPSLSNTGELFFGEGSRLTVL.

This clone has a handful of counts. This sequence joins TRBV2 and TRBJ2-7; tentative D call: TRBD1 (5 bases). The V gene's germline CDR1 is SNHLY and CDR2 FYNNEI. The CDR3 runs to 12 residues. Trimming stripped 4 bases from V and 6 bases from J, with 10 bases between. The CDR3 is CASSGQTAEQYF. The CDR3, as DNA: TGTGCCAGCAGTGGACAGACCGCCGAGCAGTACTTC.

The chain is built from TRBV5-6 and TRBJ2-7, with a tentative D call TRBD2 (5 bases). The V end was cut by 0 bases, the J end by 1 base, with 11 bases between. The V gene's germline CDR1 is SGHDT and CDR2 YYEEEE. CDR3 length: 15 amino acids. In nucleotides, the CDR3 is TGTGCCAGCAGCTTGGGGCCCCTAGCTTCCTACGAGCAGTACTTC. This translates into CASSLGPLASYEQYF.